A single sample is the source of the 14 T cell receptor beta chains below, sequenced in a study of shared clonotypes between healthy human individuals. Naive-designated CD8 cells lacked CD45RO, were positively enriched for CCR7, and omitted terminally differentiated effector memory CD45RA+ cells. Assay used: immunoSEQ multiplex PCR; TCRdb lists only in-frame clones, some missing. The sample records roughly 850,000 clones, 96% being singletons. The sequenced material came from naive CD8+ T cells sorted from blood. These receptors were collected from a man aged 30-40 years in good health.

This chain uses TRBV27 with TRBJ1-1; 7 bases line up with TRBD1. J lost 1 base, V lost 6 bases, and 8 bases had no gene match. The CDR3 contains 15 residues. Germline loops: CDR1 MNHEY, CDR2 SMNVEV (reference sequence). In nucleotides, the CDR3 is TGTGCCAGCAGCCCTAGTAAGGGGGCGAACACTGAAGCTTTCTTT. Amino acids: CASSPSKGANTEAFF.

The rearrangement joins TRBV5-1 to TRBJ2-1; 14 nucleotides agree with TRBD2. This CDR3 comprises 21 residues. The V gene end was trimmed by 0 bases and the J gene end by 9 bases; junction bases not matched to a gene: 20. The V gene's germline CDR1 is SGHRS and CDR2 YFSETQ. The CDR3, as DNA: TGCGCCAGCAGCTTGGCCTTCATAGGGACACCGAGCGGACTAGCGGGAGGTGAGCAGTTCTTC. Protein product: CASSLAFIGTPSGLAGGEQFF.

The CDR3 DNA sequence: TGTGCCAGCAGCTTATTCCGTACACTTGCGGGAGACACAGATACGCAGTATTTT. Amino acid sequence: CASSLFRTLAGDTDTQYF. The rearrangement links TRBV7-8 to TRBJ2-3; 7 nucleotides line up with TRBD2. The CDR3 loop spans 18 amino acids. V was pared by 2 bases and J by 2 bases, with 13 bases of the junction left unmatched. Per the germline V gene, CDR1 is SGHVS and CDR2 is FQNEAQ.

This chain joins TRBV4-3 and TRBJ1-3, with D possibly being TRBD1 (5 bases). CDR3 size: 15 residues. V dropped 4 bases and J dropped 0 bases, with 10 bases sitting between them. From germline, CDR1 is LGHNA and CDR2 YSLEER. Here the CDR3 DNA reads TGCGCCAGCAGCCGGGGGAGGGGCTCTGGAAACACCATATATTTT. As protein: CASSRGRGSGNTIYF.

This chain connects TRBV10-3 to TRBJ2-1; 10 nucleotides align to TRBD1. V dropped 6 bases and J dropped 2; count of bases not matched to a gene: 4. This CDR3 is 15 amino acids long. From germline, CDR1 is ENHRY and CDR2 SYGVKD. CDR3 bases: TGTGCCATCAGCGGGACAGGGGATCCCTACAATGAGCAGTTCTTC. Amino acid sequence: CAISGTGDPYNEQFF.

The chain recombines TRBV27 with TRBJ2-5; D ambiguous. In germline, CDR1 is MNHEY, CDR2 SMNVEV (reference sequence). Trimming cost V 4 bases and J 0 bases, with 15 bases left between them. This CDR3 has 16 amino acids. The CDR3 sequence: CASSSPGGTYQETQYF. In DNA, the CDR3 is TGTGCCAGCAGTTCTCCGGGCGGAACGTACCAAGAGACCCAGTACTTC.

This clone was seen a single time. V gene TRBV6-4 combines with J gene TRBJ1-2, with 11 bases fitting TRBD1. The CDR3 loop spans 15 amino acids. V lost 2 bases and J lost 4; bases outside the gene matches: 3. CDR1 MRHNA and CDR2 SNTAGT come from the germline V gene. CDR3 protein: CASSDRTGGTYGYTF. CDR3 nucleotides: TGTGCCAGCAGTGACCGGACAGGGGGCACCTATGGCTACACCTTC.

This sequence joins TRBV27 and TRBJ2-5; TRBD2 might be the D (5 bases). The CDR3 is 14 residues long. The germline V gene encodes CDR1 MNHEY and CDR2 SMNVEV (reference sequence). Trimming took 5 bases from V and 5 from J, leaving 15 bases between them. The CDR3 region has the DNA TGTGCCAGCAGTACTCTAGCCACCCAGGAGACCCAGTACTTC. Translation gives CASSTLATQETQYF.

The DNA of the CDR3 is TGTGCCAGCAGCCAGGACAGGGAACGTGAAAAACTGTTTTTT. Translation: CASSQDREREKLFF. J is TRBJ1-4 and V is TRBV7-9, with 8 nucleotides matching TRBD1. Germline V gene data show CDR1 as SEHNR and CDR2 as FQNEAQ (reference sequence). The V segment lost 5 bases and the J segment 7 bases; nucleotides outside the gene matches: 6. The CDR3 totals 14 residues.

J is TRBJ2-7 and V is TRBV27, with 7 bases aligning to TRBD2. CDR1 and CDR2 (germline): MNHEY, SMNVEV (reference sequence). J lost 4 bases, V lost 8 bases, and 8 bases had no gene match. CDR3 length equals 13 residues. CDR3 protein: CASAPGGGYEQYF. The DNA for the CDR3 is TGTGCCAGCGCCCCCGGGGGAGGGTACGAGCAGTACTTC.

The chain carries TRBV7-2 and TRBJ1-1; 9 nucleotides match TRBD1. This CDR3 contains 14 residues. Germline lookup yields CDR1 SGHTA and CDR2 FQGNSA. The J segment lost 5 bases and the V segment lost 5 bases, leaving 6 bases of the junction unmatched. The CDR3: CASSKTGGGTEAFF. The CDR3 region has the DNA TGTGCCAGCAGCAAAACAGGGGGCGGAACTGAAGCTTTCTTT. The entire variable domain, with the rest obtained from reference TRBV7-2 and TRBJ1-1, is as follows: GAGVSQSPSNKVTEKGKDVELRCDPISGHTALYWYRQSLGQGLEFLIYFQGNSAPDKSGLPSDRFSAERTGGSVSTLTIQRTQQEDSAVYLCASSKTGGGTEAFFGQGTRLTVV.

V and J are TRBV13 and TRBJ2-2; D may be TRBD2 (6 bases). The CDR3 totals 16 residues. From germline, CDR1 is PRHDT and CDR2 FYEKMQ (reference sequence). The V and J ends lost 4 bases and 6 bases respectively, with 18 bases between them. The CDR3 bases are TGTGCCAGCAGCTCCGCGTTGGAGGGCGGTTCCGGGGAGCTGTTTTTT. Protein product: CASSSALEGGSGELFF.

This clone was detected only once. The chain links TRBV18 to TRBJ2-7, with D possibly TRBD2 on 6 matching bases. V lost 3 bases and J lost 0, with 12 bases in between. Per germline, CDR1 KGHSH and CDR2 LQKENI. The CDR3 has 15 residues. The CDR3 sequence: CASSPGGDSSYEQYF. For the CDR3, the DNA is TGTGCCAGCTCACCCGGAGGGGACTCCTCCTACGAGCAGTACTTC.

The chain has TRBV7-6 and TRBJ2-2; the D gene could be TRBD1 or TRBD2 (5 bases each). The length of the CDR3 is 15 residues. Looked up from germline, CDR1 is SGHVS and CDR2 is FNYEAQ. V lost 5 bases, J lost 9 bases, and 19 bases lay in between. The CDR3 loop is CASSPSGDPARELFF. CDR3 in DNA: TGTGCCAGCAGCCCGTCCGGGGACCCGGCCCGGGAGCTGTTTTTT.